The 29 T cell receptor beta chains reported below all come from one sample, sequenced in a study of CD8 T cells in Susac syndrome. It was with random hexamers that 0.5 to 1 ug RNA was reverse transcribed. TCRdb reanalysed the immunoSEQ multiplex PCR reads using MiXCR and keeps one entry per CDR3 protein. The table includes under 200,000 distinct CDR3 sequences, 94% detected once. The material sequenced was CD4+ T cells from PBMCs. These TCRs come from a human donor with Susac syndrome.

The chain is built from TRBV5-4 and TRBJ2-7; TRBD1 agrees at 8 bases. Trimming at V came to 2 bases and at J to 2 bases, leaving 6 bases not matched to a gene. In germline, CDR1 is SGHNT, CDR2 YYREEE (reference sequence). CDR3 length: 15 amino acids. The CDR3 sequence: CASSFSAGGPYEQYF. The CDR3 region has the DNA TGTGCCAGCAGCTTTTCCGCAGGGGGCCCCTACGAGCAGTACTTC. The complete variable domain, with remaining parts taken from reference TRBV5-4 and TRBJ2-7, reads ETGVTQSPTHLIKTRGQQVTLRCSSQSGHNTVSWYQQALGQGPQFIFQYYREEENGRGNFPPRFSGLQFPNYSSELNVNALELDDSALYLCASSFSAGGPYEQYFGPGTRLTVT.

This chain connects TRBV7-2 to TRBJ2-3, with 10 bases fitting TRBD2. CDR1 is SGHTA, CDR2 FQGNSA, per germline. This CDR3 region has 15 residues. Unmatched junction bases numbered 3, after V lost 5 bases and J lost 1 base. The CDR3 sequence: CASSRGLAGTDTQYF. The CDR3 DNA is TGTGCCAGCAGCCGAGGACTAGCGGGCACAGATACGCAGTATTTT.

The V gene is TRBV4-1, the J gene TRBJ2-4; D is unresolved. Trimming took 5 bases from V and 2 from J, leaving 10 bases between them. CDR3 length equals 14 residues. CDR1 and CDR2 from the germline V gene are MGHRA and YSYEKL. CDR3 protein: CASSDPPSKNIQYF. The CDR3, as DNA: TGCGCCAGCAGCGACCCACCCTCCAAAAACATTCAGTACTTC.

The J gene is TRBJ2-3, the V gene TRBV2, with TRBD1 matching 7 bases. The V segment lost 6 bases and the J segment 6 bases; nucleotides outside the gene matches: 6. CDR1 and CDR2 from the germline V gene are SNHLY and FYNNEI. CDR3 size: 13 residues. The CDR3 sequence: CASRRGLRDTQYF. The CDR3 DNA follows: TGTGCCAGCAGAAGGGGGCTGCGCGATACGCAGTATTTT.

The chain links TRBV27 to TRBJ2-7; the D gene is possibly TRBD1 (6 bases). Germline lookup yields CDR1 MNHEY and CDR2 SMNVEV (reference sequence). V lost 5 bases, J lost 4 bases, and 12 bases lay in between. CDR3 length equals 13 residues. The CDR3 region is CASSPIGQYEQYF. Written as DNA, the CDR3 is TGTGCCAGCAGTCCAATCGGACAGTACGAGCAGTACTTC.

This rearrangement joins TRBV20-1 to TRBJ1-2; tentative D call: TRBD1 (6 bases). Germline V lookup: CDR1 DFQATT, CDR2 SNEGSKA (reference sequence). This CDR3 comprises 14 residues. V was shortened by 0 bases and J by 6 bases, with 14 bases between the two germline ends. CDR3 DNA sequence: TGCAGTGCTAGAGATGAATCAGGGGAGGATGGCTACACCTTC. As protein: CSARDESGEDGYTF.

The chain employs TRBV27 and TRBJ2-7; 8 nucleotides align to TRBD1. The germline V gene encodes CDR1 MNHEY and CDR2 SMNVEV (reference sequence). The CDR3 covers 15 residues. V gave up 6 bases and J gave up 6 bases; unmatched junction bases: 13. The CDR3 here is CASSPIGQGRGEQYF. CDR3 in DNA: TGTGCCAGCAGCCCCATCGGACAGGGCCGGGGCGAGCAGTACTTC.

The V and J genes are TRBV15 and TRBJ1-1, with 8 positions matching TRBD1. The CDR3 is made up of 14 amino acids. V shed 6 bases and J 4 bases; nucleotides not matched to a gene: 7. CDR1 is LNHNV and CDR2 is YYDKDF in the germline V gene (reference sequence). The CDR3 spells CATRVTTGVTEAFF. In DNA form, the CDR3 reads TGTGCCACCAGGGTAACGACAGGGGTCACTGAAGCTTTCTTT. Looking up the rest from reference TRBV15 and TRBJ1-1 gives the full variable domain: DAMVIQNPRYQVTQFGKPVTLSCSQTLNHNVMYWYQQKSSQAPKLLFHYYDKDFNNEADTPDNFQSRRPNTSFCFLDIRSPGLGDTAMYLCATRVTTGVTEAFFGQGTRLTVV.

This clonotype was counted a single time. The chain links TRBV24-1 to TRBJ2-1; D is possibly TRBD1 (6 bases). Germline loops: CDR1 KGHDR, CDR2 SFDVKD. The CDR3 is made up of 16 amino acids. Trimming stripped 2 bases from V and 4 bases from J, with 14 bases between. CDR3 loop: CATSDSSGDIYNEQFF. The CDR3 DNA sequence: TGTGCCACCAGTGATTCCTCAGGGGATATATACAATGAGCAGTTCTTC.

The chain links TRBV3-1 to TRBJ1-4; D is unclear. V dropped 7 bases and J dropped 12 bases, with 15 bases sitting between them. Germline CDR1 and CDR2: LGHDT and YNNKEL (reference sequence). This CDR3 spans 12 amino acids. CDR3 protein: CASTTNQRELFF. The DNA for the CDR3 is TGTGCCAGCACCACCAACCAGAGGGAACTGTTTTTT.

The rearrangement uses TRBV20-1 and TRBJ2-7; tentatively, D is TRBD2 (6 bases). Germline lookup yields CDR1 DFQATT and CDR2 SNEGSKA (reference sequence). Trimming cost V 4 bases and J 6 bases, with 28 bases left between them. The CDR3 consists of 17 residues. DNA for the CDR3: TGCAGTGCTACTTCCTTCAGCGGCGGGGACGGAGTGGGCGAGCAGTACTTC. Encoded protein: CSATSFSGGDGVGEQYF.

The rearrangement joins TRBV12-3 or TRBV12-4 to TRBJ1-5; D gene ambiguous. The CDR3 contains 12 residues. The V end lost 3 bases, the J end lost 6 bases, and 6 bases lay between the germline ends. In DNA form, the CDR3 reads TGTGCCAGCAGTTTCCTTGGTCAGCCCCAGCATTTT. It yields the protein CASSFLGQPQHF.

This clonotype occurred once. The chain employs TRBV3-1 and TRBJ2-1; 8 bases agree with TRBD2. The CDR3 totals 17 residues. Germline V gives CDR1 LGHDT, CDR2 YNNKEL (reference sequence). V dropped 4 bases and J dropped 4; count of bases not matched to a gene: 12. CDR3 in amino acids: CASSRGGAGERYNEQFF. CDR3 sequence (DNA): TGTGCCAGCAGCCGAGGGGGAGCGGGGGAGAGATACAATGAGCAGTTCTTC.

The genes are TRBV5-6 and TRBJ2-2; 9 nucleotides agree with TRBD1. V lost 4 bases to trimming and J lost 3 bases; unmatched junction nucleotides: 4. Germline values: CDR1 SGHDT, CDR2 YYEEEE. CDR3 length: 15 amino acids. The CDR3 DNA is TGTGCCAGCAGCGGAAGGACAGGGGACACCGGGGAGCTGTTTTTT. This translates into CASSGRTGDTGELFF. The full variable domain, rest sourced from reference TRBV5-6 and TRBJ2-2, is DAGVTQSPTHLIKTRGQQVTLRCSPKSGHDTVSWYQQALGQGPQFIFQYYEEEERQRGNFPDRFSGHQFPNYSSELNVNALLLGDSALYLCASSGRTGDTGELFFGEGSRLTVL.

V usage is TRBV4-1 and J usage is TRBJ1-3; D not resolved. V dropped 5 bases and J dropped 2 bases, with 16 bases sitting between them. Per germline, CDR1 MGHRA and CDR2 YSYEKL. This CDR3 contains 16 residues. CDR3: CASSTSLLPPGNTIYF. The CDR3 DNA sequence: TGCGCCAGCAGCACGTCTCTACTCCCTCCTGGAAACACCATATATTTT.

This chain links TRBV29-1 with TRBJ2-5, with 7 bases lining up with TRBD1. This CDR3 has 12 residues. The V and J ends lost 6 bases and 2 bases, in that order; junction bases with no gene match: 3. Germline CDR1 SQVTM, CDR2 ANQGSEA. The CDR3: CSVVTGQETQYF. DNA of the CDR3: TGCAGCGTGGTGACAGGGCAAGAGACCCAGTACTTC.

The V and J genes are TRBV5-1 and TRBJ2-3, with TRBD2 matching over 7 bases. The germline V gene encodes CDR1 SGHRS and CDR2 YFSETQ. V dropped 0 bases and J dropped 6; count of bases not matched to a gene: 10. The CDR3 sequence is 16 residues long. The CDR3 here is CASSLVPAGPEDTQYF. Written as DNA, the CDR3 is TGCGCCAGCAGCTTGGTCCCAGCGGGGCCGGAGGATACGCAGTATTTT.

J is TRBJ1-1 and V is TRBV30; D remains unclear. Trimming shortened V by 4 bases and J by 7 bases, and 13 bases separated the two germline ends. CDR3 length: 12 residues. CDR1 is GTSNPN, CDR2 SVGIG, per germline (reference sequence). Here the CDR3 DNA reads TGTGCCTGGATGGTATTCGAGGGTGAAGCTTTCTTT. Translating it yields CAWMVFEGEAFF.

V gene TRBV18 combines with J gene TRBJ2-2; 7 positions match TRBD2. With 2 bases clipped from V and 4 bases from J, the junction kept 10 bases outside the gene matches. Per germline, CDR1 KGHSH and CDR2 LQKENI. The CDR3 is 17 residues long. The CDR3 DNA is TGTGCCAGCTCACCAAGTTCAACTCTAGCGGCCACCGGGGAGCTGTTTTTT. Translating it yields CASSPSSTLAATGELFF.

The rearrangement joins TRBV5-1 to TRBJ1-5; D unclear. The CDR3 sequence is 14 residues long. V was trimmed by 4 bases and J by 4 bases, leaving 12 bases between them. CDR1 is SGHRS, CDR2 YFSETQ, per germline. The DNA of the CDR3 is TGCGCCAGCAGCCCCATCCCCGGGAATCAGCCCCAGCATTTT. Amino acid sequence: CASSPIPGNQPQHF.

V gene TRBV4-2 combines with J gene TRBJ2-1, with D tentatively TRBD1 or TRBD2 (6 bases each). The CDR3 consists of 15 residues. V lost 0 bases and J lost 12, with 18 bases in between. Germline values: CDR1 LGHNA, CDR2 YNFKEQ. In DNA form, the CDR3 reads TGTGCCAGCAGCCAAGAGGGGGGCGGGTCCGGCGGGCAGTTCTTC. Protein product: CASSQEGGGSGGQFF.

The chain joins TRBV25-1 to TRBJ2-1; 9 bases are shared with TRBD2. V dropped 6 bases and J dropped 14; count of bases not matched to a gene: 14. In germline, CDR1 is MGHDK, CDR2 SYGVNS. CDR3 size: 14 residues. DNA for the CDR3: TGTGCCAGCAGCCCCGGCCCCCAGCGGGGGGACAAGTTCTTC. This translates into CASSPGPQRGDKFF.

The chain has TRBV27 and TRBJ1-6; D remains ambiguous. Trimming removed 3 bases from V and 9 bases from J, with 12 bases in between. The CDR3 has 14 residues. Germline assignment: CDR1 MNHEY and CDR2 SMNVEV (reference sequence). Here the CDR3 reads CASSLAQSGSPLHF. The CDR3 region has the DNA TGTGCCAGCAGTTTGGCACAATCGGGTTCACCCCTCCACTTT.

V usage is TRBV29-1 and J usage is TRBJ2-5; 8 nucleotides match TRBD1. Unmatched junction bases numbered 2, after V lost 4 bases and J lost 4 bases. The CDR3 is made up of 12 amino acids. The germline V gene encodes CDR1 SQVTM and CDR2 ANQGSEA. Here the CDR3 DNA reads TGCAGCGTTGCAGGGGGCGCAGAGACCCAGTACTTC. Translation: CSVAGGAETQYF.

The chain recombines TRBV14 with TRBJ1-1; no firm D call. With 3 bases removed from V and 7 bases from J, the gap between germline ends came to 15 bases. The CDR3 covers 14 residues. Germline CDR1 is SGHDN and CDR2 is FVKESK. The CDR3 protein is CASSHHKEGSEAFF. CDR3 bases: TGTGCCAGCAGCCATCATAAGGAAGGTAGTGAAGCTTTCTTT.

The chain uses TRBV5-1 and TRBJ1-2; maybe TRBD1 (5 bases). CDR3 length equals 15 residues. The V gene's germline CDR1 is SGHRS and CDR2 YFSETQ. V was shortened by 4 bases and J by 0 bases, with 13 bases between the two germline ends. The CDR3 nucleotides are TGCGCCAGCAGCGCCGGGGGGAGTTCTAACTATGGCTACACCTTC. Amino acids: CASSAGGSSNYGYTF.

The chain carries TRBV20-1 and TRBJ1-1; possible D gene TRBD1, 5 bases. Per the germline V gene, CDR1 is DFQATT and CDR2 is SNEGSKA (reference sequence). The CDR3 covers 13 residues. Deletions cut 6 bases from V and 1 base from J, with 12 bases between. Written as DNA, the CDR3 is TGCAGTGCCAACAGGATCAGGAACACTGAAGCTTTCTTT. This sequence encodes CSANRIRNTEAFF.

J is TRBJ1-2 and V is TRBV28; 7 bases fit TRBD1. The CDR3 contains 14 residues. Germline V gene data show CDR1 as MDHEN and CDR2 as SYDVKM. J was trimmed by 2 bases and V by 7 bases; bases with no gene match: 7. CDR3 sequence (DNA): TGTGCCAGCACAATATTGGGACAGAACTATGGCTACACCTTC. Amino acid sequence: CASTILGQNYGYTF.

This clonotype is a singleton in its sample. CDR3: CAISSLAGGTGEQFF. Here the CDR3 DNA reads TGTGCCATCAGTTCACTAGCGGGGGGGACTGGAGAGCAGTTCTTC. The chain combines TRBV10-3 with TRBJ2-1, with TRBD2 matching over 13 bases. The length of the CDR3 is 15 residues. After removal of 5 bases from V and 10 bases from J, the junction contained 8 bases not matched to a gene. In germline, CDR1 is ENHRY, CDR2 SYGVKD.